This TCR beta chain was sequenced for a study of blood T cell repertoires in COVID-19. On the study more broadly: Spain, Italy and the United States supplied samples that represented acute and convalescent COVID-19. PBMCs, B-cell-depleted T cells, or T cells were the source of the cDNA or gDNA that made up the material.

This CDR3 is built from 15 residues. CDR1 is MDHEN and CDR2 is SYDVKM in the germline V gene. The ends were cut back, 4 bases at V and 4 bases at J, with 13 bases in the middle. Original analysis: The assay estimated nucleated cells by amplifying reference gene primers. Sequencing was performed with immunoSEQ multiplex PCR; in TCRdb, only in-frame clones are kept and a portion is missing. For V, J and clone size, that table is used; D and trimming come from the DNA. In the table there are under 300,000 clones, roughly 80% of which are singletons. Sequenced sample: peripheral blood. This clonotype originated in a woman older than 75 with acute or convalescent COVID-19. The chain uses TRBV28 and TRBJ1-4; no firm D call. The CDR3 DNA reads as TGTGCCAGCAGTTCCCTGGGCGTATATAATGAAAAACTGTTTTTT. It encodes CASSSLGVYNEKLFF.